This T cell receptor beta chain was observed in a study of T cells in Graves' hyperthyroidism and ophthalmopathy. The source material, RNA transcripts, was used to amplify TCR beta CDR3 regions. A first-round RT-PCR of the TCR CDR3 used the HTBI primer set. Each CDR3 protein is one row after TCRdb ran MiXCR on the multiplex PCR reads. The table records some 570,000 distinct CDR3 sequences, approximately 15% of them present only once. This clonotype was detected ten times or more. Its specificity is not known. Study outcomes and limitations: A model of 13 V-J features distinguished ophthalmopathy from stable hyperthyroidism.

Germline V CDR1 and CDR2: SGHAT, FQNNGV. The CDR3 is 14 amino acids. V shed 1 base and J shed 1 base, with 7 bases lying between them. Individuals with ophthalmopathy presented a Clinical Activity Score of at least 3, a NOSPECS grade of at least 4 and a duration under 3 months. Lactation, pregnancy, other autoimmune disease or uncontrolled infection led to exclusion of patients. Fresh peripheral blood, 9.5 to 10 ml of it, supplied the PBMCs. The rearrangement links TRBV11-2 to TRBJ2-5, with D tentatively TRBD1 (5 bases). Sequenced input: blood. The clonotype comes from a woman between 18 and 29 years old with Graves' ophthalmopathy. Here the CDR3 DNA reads TGTGCCAGCAGCTTAGGGACACCCCAAGAGACCCAGTACTTC. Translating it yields CASSLGTPQETQYF.